This T cell receptor beta chain was documented in a study of blood T cell repertoires in COVID-19. Study summary: Samples of COVID-19 (acute and convalescent) were obtained from the United States, Italy and Spain.

As handled by the study authors: For nucleated cells, counts were estimated from reference gene primer amplification. Only in-frame clones appear in the TCRdb table, and some are missing; sequencing was by immunoSEQ multiplex PCR. V and J calls and clone size are as listed in that table; D and trimming were resolved from the DNA. The repertoire holds about 150,000 clones, with nearly 80% as singletons. V was pared by 7 bases and J by 7 bases, with 19 bases between. Germline V CDR1 and CDR2: MNHEY, SMNVEV (reference sequence). The CDR3 contains 14 residues. The sequence was obtained from an older man with acute or convalescent COVID-19. Sequencing was performed on peripheral blood. J is TRBJ2-5 and V is TRBV27, with a possible D match to TRBD2 (6 bases). The CDR3 DNA reads TGTGCCAGCACCCAGACTAGGGCGGCCGGGACCCAGTACTTC. Translated, it gives CASTQTRAAGTQYF.